This T cell receptor (beta chain) was recorded in a study of T cells in localized non-small cell lung cancer. The germline CDR1 and CDR2 sequences are SGHVS and FNYEAQ. The CDR3 length is 15 residues. With respect to this clone: One junction end disagrees with the germline gene, perhaps due to a read error. The sample has other DNA sequences that encode this CDR3 too.

The data were produced by immunoSEQ multiplex PCR, yet TCRdb's version contains in-frame clones alone and is incomplete. The table lists 20,000 to 30,000 clones, around 85% of them singletons. The genes are TRBV7-6 and TRBJ1-3; 8 bases fit TRBD1. The sequenced sample was peripheral blood, obtained before any cancer treatment. The TCR comes from a woman aged 40-69 years with stage I lung adenocarcinoma. The CDR3 DNA sequence: TGTGCCAGCAGCCCCCAGACAGGGGCTGGAAACACAATATATTTT. Its translation is CASSPQTGAGNTIYF.